The TCR beta chain under discussion was sequenced for a study of blood T cell repertoires in COVID-19. Turning to the study itself: The study drew acute and convalescent COVID-19 samples from the United States, Italy and Spain. In each case, the material was cDNA or gDNA derived from T cells, B-cell-depleted T cells, or PBMCs.

Authors' data handling: Reference gene primer amplification gave nucleated cell count estimates. Data came from immunoSEQ multiplex PCR; TCRdb stores just in-frame clones and leaves some out. D and trimming come from the DNA, and the V and J calls and clone size come from that table. The sample gives just over 60,000 clones, roughly three quarters of which show up once; around 21% is in the top ten. The V gene lost 3 bases and the J gene lost 5 bases, with 10 bases spanning the gap. CDR3 length equals 13 residues. Germline values: CDR1 LGHDT, CDR2 YNNKEL (reference sequence). This receptor was identified in an elderly woman with active or convalescent COVID-19. V usage is TRBV3-1 (or the pseudogene TRBV3-2) and J usage is TRBJ2-5, with D perhaps TRBD2 (5 bases). The sequenced sample consisted of peripheral blood. Written as DNA, the CDR3 is TGTGCCAGCAGCCAGATGGGCGGGGAGACCCAGTACTTC. Encoded protein: CASSQMGGETQYF.